This paragraph reports one T cell receptor beta chain. The table lists this clone with a few counts. Its recognized antigen is unknown. No base qualities exist here, and no much larger clone lies one base off it. The V end loses 6 bases and the J end loses 4 bases, and a stretch of 10 bases separates them. The CDR3, cysteine through phenylalanine, is 12 amino acids long. The CDR3 DNA has 36 bases and is translated from base 1. CDR1 and CDR2, looked up from the germline V gene, are SNHLY and FYNNEI. The sample is drawn from a study of OX40 agonist ivuxolimab in advanced cancers. Looking at the study overall: Ivuxolimab, which targeted the costimulatory receptor OX40 (CD134), was an agonistic, fully human IgG2 monoclonal antibody. Intravenous ivuxolimab was administered to patients every 2 weeks at six dose levels: 0.01, 0.1, 0.3, 1.5, 3 and 10 mg/kg. Peripheral TCRbeta sequencing aimed to test whether ivuxolimab altered TCR sequence diversity and caused clonal T-cell expansion. The monotherapy dose-escalation portion (N = 52 patients) of the phase I ivuxolimab trial is reported in the paper. In the dose-escalation cohort, nearly 85% of patients were male, and the mean age was 60 years with a range of roughly 23 to 79. Of the roughly 54 dose-escalation patients, hepatocellular carcinoma was present in 19, melanoma in some 15, renal cell carcinoma in 9 and head and neck cancer in 9. Partial responses occurred in three dose-escalation patients, of whom one had hepatocellular carcinoma and two had cutaneous melanoma. Patients were allowed to have had prior anti-PD-1, anti-PD-L1 or anti-CTLA-4 therapy, and around 37% of the dose-escalation patients had previously received checkpoint inhibitors. Study-wide conclusions, independent of this receptor: On average, CD8+ T cells showed more expanded clones than CD4+ T cells after ivuxolimab. In the 0.1-3.0 mg/kg groups, partial responders had among the lowest normalized peripheral clonal expansion, particularly in CD8+ T cells. Low levels of normalized T-cell clonal expansion were also seen in some nonresponding patients. Clonal expansion of both CD4+ and CD8+ blood T cells was observed from baseline to week 6 at doses 0.1 to 3.0 mg/kg. The antigen specificity of the clonally expanded peripheral T cells was not determined.

Genomic DNA was extracted from sorted cells for sequencing of the TCRbeta CDR3 region. The immunoSEQ Assay was used to sequence the TCRbeta CDR3 regions. This is the immuneACCESS table as TCRdb keeps it, with only in-frame sequences that have V and J called. A part of the clones is gone; compared with another copy, unresolved V genes explain less than half, and the rest is unexplained. This sample comprises around 97,000 clones, less than 90% of them detected only once. The top ten constitute less than 6.5% of the sample. Patients with autoimmune disease history or receiving systemic immunosuppression were excluded from the trial. Peripheral blood for TCR sequencing was drawn from every dose cohort at baseline, at cycle 4 day 1 and at cycle 7 day 1. The samples were taken from a phase I, first-in-human, multicenter, open-label dose-escalation trial of ivuxolimab. Adults with locally advanced or metastatic head and neck squamous cell, hepatocellular, melanoma or renal cell carcinoma were enrolled in the trial. CD4+ and CD8+ T cells were sorted separately from peripheral blood before TCR sequencing.

Sequenced material: CD4+ or CD8+ T cells sorted from blood, taken in a trial of the OX40 agonist ivuxolimab. The rearrangement joined TRBV2 to TRBJ2-7; the best D guess is TRBD2, with 6 bases matching. This TCR came from an adult with an advanced solid tumor such as melanoma, head and neck, liver or kidney cancer. The CDR3 in this case is CASSEEGYEQYF. In nucleotides, the sequence is TGTGCCAGCAGCGAGGAGGGATACGAGCAGTACTTC.